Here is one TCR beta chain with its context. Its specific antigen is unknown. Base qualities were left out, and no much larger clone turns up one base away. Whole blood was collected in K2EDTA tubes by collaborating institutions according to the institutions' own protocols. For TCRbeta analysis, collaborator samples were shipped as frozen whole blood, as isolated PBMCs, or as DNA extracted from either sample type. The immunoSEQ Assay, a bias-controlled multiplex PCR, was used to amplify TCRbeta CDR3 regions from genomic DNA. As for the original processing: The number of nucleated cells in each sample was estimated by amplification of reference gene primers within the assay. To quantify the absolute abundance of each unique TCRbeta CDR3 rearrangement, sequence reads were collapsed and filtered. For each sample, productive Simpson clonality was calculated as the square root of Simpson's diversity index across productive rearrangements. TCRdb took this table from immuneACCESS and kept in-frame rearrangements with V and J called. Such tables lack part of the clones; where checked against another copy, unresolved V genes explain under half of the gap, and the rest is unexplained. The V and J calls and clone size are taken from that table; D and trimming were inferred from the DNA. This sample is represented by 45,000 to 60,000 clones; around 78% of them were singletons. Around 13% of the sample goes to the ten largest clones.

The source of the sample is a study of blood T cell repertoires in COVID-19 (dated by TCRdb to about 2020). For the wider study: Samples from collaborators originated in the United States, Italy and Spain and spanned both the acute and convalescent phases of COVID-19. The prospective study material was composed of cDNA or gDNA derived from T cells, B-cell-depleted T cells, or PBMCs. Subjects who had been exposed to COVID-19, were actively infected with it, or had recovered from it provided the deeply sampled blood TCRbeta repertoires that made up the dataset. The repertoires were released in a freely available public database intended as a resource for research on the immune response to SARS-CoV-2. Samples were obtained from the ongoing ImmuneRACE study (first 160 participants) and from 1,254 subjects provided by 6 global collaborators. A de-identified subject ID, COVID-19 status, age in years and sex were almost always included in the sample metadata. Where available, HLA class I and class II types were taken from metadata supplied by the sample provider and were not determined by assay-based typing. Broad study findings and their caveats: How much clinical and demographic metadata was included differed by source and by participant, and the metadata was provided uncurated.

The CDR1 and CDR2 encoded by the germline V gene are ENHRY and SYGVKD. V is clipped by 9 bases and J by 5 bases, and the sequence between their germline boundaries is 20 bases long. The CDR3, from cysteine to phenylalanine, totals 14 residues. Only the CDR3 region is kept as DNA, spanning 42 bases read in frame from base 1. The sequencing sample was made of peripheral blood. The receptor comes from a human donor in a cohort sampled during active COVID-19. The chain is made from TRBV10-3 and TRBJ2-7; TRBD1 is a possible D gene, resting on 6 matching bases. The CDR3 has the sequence CAMAVVRGANEQYF. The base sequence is TGTGCCATGGCAGTCGTCAGGGGAGCCAACGAGCAGTACTTC.